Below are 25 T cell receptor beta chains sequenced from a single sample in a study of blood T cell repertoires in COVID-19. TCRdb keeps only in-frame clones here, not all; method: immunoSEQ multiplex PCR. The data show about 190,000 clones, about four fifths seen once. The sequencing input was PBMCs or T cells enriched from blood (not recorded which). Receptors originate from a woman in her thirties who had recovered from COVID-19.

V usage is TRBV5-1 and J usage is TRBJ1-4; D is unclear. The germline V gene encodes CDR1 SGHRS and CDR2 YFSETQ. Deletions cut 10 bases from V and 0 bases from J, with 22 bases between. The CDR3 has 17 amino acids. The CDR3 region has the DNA TGCGCCCCACCTTTCGGGGTTCCCTTTGCAACTAATGAAAAACTGTTTTTT. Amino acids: CAPPFGVPFATNEKLFF.

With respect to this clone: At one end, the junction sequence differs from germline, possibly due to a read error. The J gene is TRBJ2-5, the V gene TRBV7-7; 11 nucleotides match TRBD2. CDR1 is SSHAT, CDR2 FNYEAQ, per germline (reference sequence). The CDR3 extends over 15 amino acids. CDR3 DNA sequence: TGTGCTAGCAGCAATCCACTAGCGGGGGACGAGACCCAGTACTTC. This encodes CASSNPLAGDETQYF.

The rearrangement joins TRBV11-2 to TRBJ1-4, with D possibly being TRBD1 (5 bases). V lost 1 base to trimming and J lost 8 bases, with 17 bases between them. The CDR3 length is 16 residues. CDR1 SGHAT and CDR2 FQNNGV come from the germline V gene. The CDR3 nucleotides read TGTGCCAGCAGCTTAGCAGGGATTGGGCCATGGGAAAAACTGTTTTTT. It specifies CASSLAGIGPWEKLFF.

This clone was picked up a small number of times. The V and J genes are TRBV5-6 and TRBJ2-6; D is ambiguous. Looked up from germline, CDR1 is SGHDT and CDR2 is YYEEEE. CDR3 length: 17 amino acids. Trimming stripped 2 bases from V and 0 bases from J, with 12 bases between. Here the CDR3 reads CASSFRVLLSGANVLTF. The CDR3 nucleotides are TGTGCCAGCAGCTTCCGGGTCCTTCTCTCTGGGGCCAACGTCCTGACTTTC.

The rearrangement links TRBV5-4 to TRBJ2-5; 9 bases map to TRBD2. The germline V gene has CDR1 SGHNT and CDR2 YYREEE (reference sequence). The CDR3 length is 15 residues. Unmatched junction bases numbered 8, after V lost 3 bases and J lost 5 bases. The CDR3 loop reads CASSSRRGGSETQYF. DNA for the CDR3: TGTGCCAGCAGCTCCCGGCGGGGGGGGTCTGAGACCCAGTACTTC. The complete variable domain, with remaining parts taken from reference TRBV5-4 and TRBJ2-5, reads ETGVTQSPTHLIKTRGQQVTLRCSSQSGHNTVSWYQQALGQGPQFIFQYYREEENGRGNFPPRFSGLQFPNYSSELNVNALELDDSALYLCASSSRRGGSETQYFGPGTRLLVL.

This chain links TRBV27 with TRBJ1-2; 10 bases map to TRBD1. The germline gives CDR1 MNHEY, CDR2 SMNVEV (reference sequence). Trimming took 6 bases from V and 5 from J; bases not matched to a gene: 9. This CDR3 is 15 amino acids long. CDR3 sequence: CASSIGQGGKYGYTF. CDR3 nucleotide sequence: TGTGCCAGCAGCATCGGACAGGGGGGAAAGTATGGCTACACCTTC.

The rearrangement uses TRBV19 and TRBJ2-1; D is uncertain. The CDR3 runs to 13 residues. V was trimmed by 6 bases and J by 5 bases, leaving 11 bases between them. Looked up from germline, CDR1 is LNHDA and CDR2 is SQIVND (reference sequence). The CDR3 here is CASSPRGNNEQFF. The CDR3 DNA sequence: TGTGCCAGTAGCCCCCGAGGAAACAATGAGCAGTTCTTC.

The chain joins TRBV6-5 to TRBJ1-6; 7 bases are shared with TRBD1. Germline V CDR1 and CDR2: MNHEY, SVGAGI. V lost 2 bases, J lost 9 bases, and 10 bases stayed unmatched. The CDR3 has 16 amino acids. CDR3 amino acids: CASSYALQGIGSPLHF. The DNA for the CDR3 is TGTGCCAGCAGTTACGCCTTACAGGGGATCGGTTCACCCCTCCACTTT.

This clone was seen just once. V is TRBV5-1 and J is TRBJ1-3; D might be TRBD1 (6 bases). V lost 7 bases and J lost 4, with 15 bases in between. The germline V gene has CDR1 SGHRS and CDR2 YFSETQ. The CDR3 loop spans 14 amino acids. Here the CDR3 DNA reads TGCGCCAGCGGGATGGGGGGGCAAGGAAACACCATATATTTT. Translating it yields CASGMGGQGNTIYF. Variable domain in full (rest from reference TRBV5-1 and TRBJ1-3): KAGVTQTPRYLIKTRGQQVTLSCSPISGHRSVSWYQQTPGQGLQFLFEYFSETQRNKGNFPGRFSGRQFSNSRSEMNVSTLELGDSALYLCASGMGGQGNTIYFGEGSWLTVV.

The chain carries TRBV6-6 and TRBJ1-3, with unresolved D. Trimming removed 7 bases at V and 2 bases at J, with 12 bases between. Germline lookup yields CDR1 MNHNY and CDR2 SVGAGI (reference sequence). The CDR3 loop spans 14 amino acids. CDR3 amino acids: CASKTGSPGNTIYF. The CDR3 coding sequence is TGTGCCAGCAAGACCGGGAGCCCTGGAAACACCATATATTTT.

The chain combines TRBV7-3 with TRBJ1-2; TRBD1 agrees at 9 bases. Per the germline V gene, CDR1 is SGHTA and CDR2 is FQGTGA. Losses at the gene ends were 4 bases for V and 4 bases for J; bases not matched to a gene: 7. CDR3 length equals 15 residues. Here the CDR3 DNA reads TGTGCCAGCAGCTCAACAGGGGGCGCTAGCTATGGCTACACCTTC. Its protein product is CASSSTGGASYGYTF.

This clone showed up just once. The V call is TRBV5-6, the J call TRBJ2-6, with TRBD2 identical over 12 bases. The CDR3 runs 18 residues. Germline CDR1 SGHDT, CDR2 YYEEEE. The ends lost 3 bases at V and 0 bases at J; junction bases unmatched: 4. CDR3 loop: CASSYGLAGNSGANVLTF. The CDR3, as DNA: TGTGCCAGCAGCTATGGACTAGCGGGGAACTCTGGGGCCAACGTCCTGACTTTC. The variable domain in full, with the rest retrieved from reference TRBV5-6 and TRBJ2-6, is DAGVTQSPTHLIKTRGQQVTLRCSPKSGHDTVSWYQQALGQGPQFIFQYYEEEERQRGNFPDRFSGHQFPNYSSELNVNALLLGDSALYLCASSYGLAGNSGANVLTFGAGSRLTVL.

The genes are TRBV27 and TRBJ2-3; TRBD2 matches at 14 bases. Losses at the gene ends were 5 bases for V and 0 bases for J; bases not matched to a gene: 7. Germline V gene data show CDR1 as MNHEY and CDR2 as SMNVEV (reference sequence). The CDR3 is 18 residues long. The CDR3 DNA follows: TGTGCCAGCAGTCGGTCCGGGACTAGCGGGAGAAGCACAGATACGCAGTATTTT. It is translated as CASSRSGTSGRSTDTQYF.

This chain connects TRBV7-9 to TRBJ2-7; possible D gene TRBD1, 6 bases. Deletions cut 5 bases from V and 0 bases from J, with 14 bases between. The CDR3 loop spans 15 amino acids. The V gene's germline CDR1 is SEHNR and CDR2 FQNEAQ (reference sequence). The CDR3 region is CASSPDRLTSYEQYF. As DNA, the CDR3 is TGTGCCAGCAGCCCCGACAGGCTAACCTCCTACGAGCAGTACTTC.

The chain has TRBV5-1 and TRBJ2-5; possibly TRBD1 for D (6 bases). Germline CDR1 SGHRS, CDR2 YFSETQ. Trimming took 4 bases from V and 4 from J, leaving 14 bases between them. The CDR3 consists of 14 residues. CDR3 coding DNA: TGCGCCAGCAGCGGTGCAGGGGTCCTAGAGACCCAGTACTTC. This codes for CASSGAGVLETQYF.

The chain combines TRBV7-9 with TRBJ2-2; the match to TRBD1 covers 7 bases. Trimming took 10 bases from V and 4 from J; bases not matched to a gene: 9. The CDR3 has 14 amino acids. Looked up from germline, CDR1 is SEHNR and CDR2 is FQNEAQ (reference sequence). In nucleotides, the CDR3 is TGTGCCACCCTGGCACAGGGGAGCACCGGGGAGCTGTTTTTT. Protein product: CATLAQGSTGELFF.

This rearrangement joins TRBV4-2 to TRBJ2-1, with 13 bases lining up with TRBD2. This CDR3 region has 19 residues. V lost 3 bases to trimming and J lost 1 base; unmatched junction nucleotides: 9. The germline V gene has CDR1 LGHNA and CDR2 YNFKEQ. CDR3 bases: TGTGCCAGCAGCCAGGAGGGACTAGCGGGACGACTTTCCTACAATGAGCAGTTCTTC. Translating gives CASSQEGLAGRLSYNEQFF.

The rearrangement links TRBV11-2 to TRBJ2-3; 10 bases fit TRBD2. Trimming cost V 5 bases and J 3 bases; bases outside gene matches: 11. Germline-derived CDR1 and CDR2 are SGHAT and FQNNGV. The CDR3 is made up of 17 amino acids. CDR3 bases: TGTGCCAGCAGCCAGGGGATAGCGGGGGGTCCGACAGATACGCAGTATTTT. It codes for CASSQGIAGGPTDTQYF.

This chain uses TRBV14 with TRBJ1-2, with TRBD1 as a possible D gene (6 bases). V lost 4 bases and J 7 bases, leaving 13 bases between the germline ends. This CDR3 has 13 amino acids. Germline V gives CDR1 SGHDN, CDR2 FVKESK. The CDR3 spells CASSLTRGGGYTF. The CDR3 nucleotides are TGTGCCAGCAGCCTAACCCGAGGGGGTGGCTACACCTTC.

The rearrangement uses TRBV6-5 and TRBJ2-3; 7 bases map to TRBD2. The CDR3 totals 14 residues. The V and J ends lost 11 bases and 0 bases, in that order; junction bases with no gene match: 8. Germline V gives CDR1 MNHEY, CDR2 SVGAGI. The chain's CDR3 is CAAGGRESTDTQYF. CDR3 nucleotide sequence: TGTGCCGCCGGGGGGAGGGAAAGCACAGATACGCAGTATTTT.

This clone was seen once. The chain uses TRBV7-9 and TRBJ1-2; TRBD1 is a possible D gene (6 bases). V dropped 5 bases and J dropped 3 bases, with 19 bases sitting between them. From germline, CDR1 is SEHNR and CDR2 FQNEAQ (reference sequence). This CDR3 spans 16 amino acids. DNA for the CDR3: TGTGCCAGCAGCCCCTCTGGGACAAGGGGCTACTATGGCTACACCTTC. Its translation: CASSPSGTRGYYGYTF.

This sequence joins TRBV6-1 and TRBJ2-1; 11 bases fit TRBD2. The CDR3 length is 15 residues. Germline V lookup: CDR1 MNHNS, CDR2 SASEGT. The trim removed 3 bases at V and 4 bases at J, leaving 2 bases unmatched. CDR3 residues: CASSDLAGGYNEQFF. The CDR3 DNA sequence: TGTGCCAGCAGTGACCTAGCGGGGGGTTACAATGAGCAGTTCTTC.

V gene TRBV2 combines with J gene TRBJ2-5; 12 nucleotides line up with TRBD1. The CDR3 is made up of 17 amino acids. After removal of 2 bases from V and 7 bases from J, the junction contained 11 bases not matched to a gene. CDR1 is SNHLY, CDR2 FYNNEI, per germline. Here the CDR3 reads CASSEPPGQGAWGTQYF. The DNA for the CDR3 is TGTGCCAGCAGTGAACCCCCGGGACAGGGGGCGTGGGGGACCCAGTACTTC.

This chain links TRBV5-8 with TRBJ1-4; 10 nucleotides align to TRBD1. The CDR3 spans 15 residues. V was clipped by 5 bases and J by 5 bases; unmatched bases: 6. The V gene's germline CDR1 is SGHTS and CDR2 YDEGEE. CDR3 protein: CASRHRQGANEKLFF. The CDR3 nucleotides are TGTGCCAGCAGGCACCGACAGGGGGCGAATGAAAAACTGTTTTTT.

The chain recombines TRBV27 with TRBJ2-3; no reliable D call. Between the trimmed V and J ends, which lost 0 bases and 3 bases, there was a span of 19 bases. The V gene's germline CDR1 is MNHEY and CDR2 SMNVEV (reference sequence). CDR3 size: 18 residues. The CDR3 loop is CASSLSPLSRYTTDTQYF. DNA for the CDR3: TGTGCCAGCAGTTTATCTCCGCTCTCAAGATACACGACAGATACGCAGTATTTT.